This T cell receptor (beta chain) comes out of a study of T cells in localized non-small cell lung cancer (TCRdb year 2020). For context, the study as a whole: T cell repertoires of fewer than 250 early-stage NSCLC patients were analyzed, with tumors being compared against uninvolved tumor-adjacent lungs. A mean age of approximately 70 years was recorded for the NSCLC patients, of whom roughly 130 were male and about a hundred were female. All 250 or so NSCLC patients in the cohort were treatment-naive and had localized lung tumors that were resected. Overall study outcomes, separate from this receptor: A median of approximately 55 of the top 100 tumor clones were detected in paired uninvolved adjacent lung, and 28 of these tumor clones were also found among the top 100 clones of the paired uninvolved adjacent lung. Because multi-region sequencing of the tumors was not done, intratumor heterogeneity could not be ruled out. Uninvolved tumor-adjacent lung showed the highest T cell clonality, higher than tumor, which suggests more focused antigenic responses in the uninvolved tumor-adjacent lung. Higher blood T cell density associated with longer overall survival, while higher adjacent-lung clonality associated with shorter survival. Because of the exploratory design, TCR variables were selected using unadjusted p-values without false-discovery rate correction.

Comment on this clone: The antigen it binds to is not known. No much larger clonotype is one base removed from it; base qualities were not supplied.

Two independent pathologists confirmed that the uninvolved adjacent lung, which was taken at least 2 cm from the tumor margin, was free of atypia. At diagnosis, peripheral blood, uninvolved tumor-adjacent lung and tumor were collected and stored as a combination of fresh-frozen and FFPE material. The immunoSEQ Assay was used to sequence TCR beta CDR3 regions from DNA. Under the source paper's analysis protocol: T cell density was computed as TCR beta template counts normalized to usable DNA estimated by amplifying housekeeping genes. Richness was estimated with the preseqR package, extrapolating to 400,000 templates for PBMC samples and 120,000 templates for tissue samples. Clonality was defined by subtracting Pielou's evenness from one. To identify tissue-enriched TCRs, differential abundance testing was run on productive amino-acid clonotypes with a minimum total count of 5 and an alpha of 0.1. The Jaccard Index and the Morisita Overlap Index were used to measure repertoire overlap between compartments. GLIPH grouped TCR beta CDR3s together with public tetramer-defined viral CDR3s, and a viral motif had to include at least three viral sequences and show V-gene enrichment. Imported from immuneACCESS, the table was reduced by TCRdb to in-frame sequences with V and J called. These copies leave out some clones; in studies compared against another copy, an unresolved V gene accounts for under half, and the cause of the remainder is not known. V and J calls and clone size are those listed in that table; D and trimming were worked out from the DNA. The sample data list 2,000 to 2,500 clones, and around 18% of these were observed just once. The ten largest make up approximately 11% of the sample.

The CDR3, from cysteine to phenylalanine, totals 19 residues. Only CDR3 DNA is held: 57 bases, read in frame from base 1. From a lookup of the germline V gene, CDR1 and CDR2 are SGHNT and YENEEA. Trimming takes 1 base from V and 0 bases from J, and the germline ends sit 19 bases apart. Recombination connected TRBV11-3 to TRBJ2-1; the D gene could be TRBD1 or TRBD2, each one agreeing over 6 bases. The TCR was taken from a man between 40 and 70 years old with stage I squamous cell lung carcinoma. Sequences were derived from normal lung tissue next to the tumor, sampled before any cancer treatment. The DNA is TGTGCCAGCAGCTTAGTTGGGGGGCCCGCCCAGAGCTCCTACAATGAGCAGTTCTTC. Translated, it gives CASSLVGGPAQSSYNEQFF.